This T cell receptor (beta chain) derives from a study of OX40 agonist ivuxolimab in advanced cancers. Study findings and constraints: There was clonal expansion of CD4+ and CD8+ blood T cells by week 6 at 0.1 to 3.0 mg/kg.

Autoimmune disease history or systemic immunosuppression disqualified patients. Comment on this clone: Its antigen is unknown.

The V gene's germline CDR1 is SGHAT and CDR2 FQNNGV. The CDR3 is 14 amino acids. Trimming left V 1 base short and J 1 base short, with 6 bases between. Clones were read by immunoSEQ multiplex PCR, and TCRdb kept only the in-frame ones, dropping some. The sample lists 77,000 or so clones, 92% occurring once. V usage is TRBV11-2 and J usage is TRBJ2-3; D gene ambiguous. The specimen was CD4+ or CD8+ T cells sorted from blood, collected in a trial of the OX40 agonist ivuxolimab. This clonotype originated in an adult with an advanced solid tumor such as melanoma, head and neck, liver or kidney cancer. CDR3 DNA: TGTGCCAGCAGCTTAGGTGGGGGCACAGATACGCAGTATTTT. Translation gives CASSLGGGTDTQYF.